The rows below give T cell receptor beta chains drawn from one sample of a study of cytomegalovirus exposure and HLA in healthy donors. The data were produced by immunoSEQ multiplex PCR, yet TCRdb's version contains in-frame clones alone and is incomplete. The table has roughly 150,000 clones, about 95% seen once. The sample was PBMCs. These receptor sequences come from a man aged 18 to 29 in good health and CMV-seropositive. CDR3s include the opening cysteine and the closing phenylalanine or tryptophan. The order of the fields is J gene, D gene, V gene, clone size, CDR3 DNA, CDR3 protein. The D gene is left open where the match is weak. A clone size is listed for some rows: how often the clone was seen (once, few, many), or a class if it is expanded.

>TRBJ2-3|TRBD1|TRBV11-3|NA
TGTGCCAGCAGTAAACCCGGGACAGGGACAAATACGCAGTATTTT
CASSKPGTGTNTQYF
>TRBJ2-7|NA|TRBV7-8|NA
TGTGCCAGCAGCGGCGGGCCTCTCTACGAGCAGTACTTC
CASSGGPLYEQYF
>TRBJ1-1|NA|TRBV4-1|NA
TGCGCCAGCAGCCCAAGACAGACCAACACTGAAGCTTTCTTT
CASSPRQTNTEAFF
>TRBJ2-7|TRBD2|TRBV7-9|NA
TGTGCCAGCAGCTTCGCCGGGACTAGCGTCACCTACGAGCAGTACTTC
CASSFAGTSVTYEQYF
>TRBJ2-1|TRBD1|TRBV18|NA
TGTGCCAGCTCACCCGGGACAGCGGATGAGCAGTTCTTC
CASSPGTADEQFF
>TRBJ1-4|TRBD1|TRBV7-9|NA
TGTGCCAGCAGGTCCGGGACAGGGACTAATGAAAAACTGTTTTTT
CASRSGTGTNEKLFF
>TRBJ2-5|NA|TRBV2|few
TGTGCCAGCAGTGAAGCGCAGGAGACCCAGTACTTC
CASSEAQETQYF
>TRBJ2-3|TRBD2|TRBV7-3|NA
TGTGCCAGCAGCTCAGCGGGAGGAAGCACAGATACGCAGTATTTT
CASSSAGGSTDTQYF
>TRBJ1-2|TRBD1|TRBV19|NA
TGTGCCAGTAGCCCAGGGACAGGGGGCTTTGGCTACACCTTC
CASSPGTGGFGYTF
>TRBJ1-6|TRBD1|TRBV30|many
TGTGCCTGGAGTGGGGAAGGGACAGGGTATTCACCCCTCCACTTT
CAWSGEGTGYSPLHF
>TRBJ1-1|NA|TRBV7-6|once
TGTGCCAGCAGCCAGACCCAGGGTTCAGGGGCCCAAGTCACTGAAGCTTTCTTT
CASSQTQGSGAQVTEAFF
>TRBJ2-7|TRBD2|TRBV6-1|NA
TGTGCCAGCAGGACTAGCGGGAGAGGTGTATACGAGCAGTACTTC
CASRTSGRGVYEQYF
>TRBJ1-2|NA|TRBV9|NA
TGTGCCAGCAGCGTCGGGGAGGGCTATGGCTACACCTTC
CASSVGEGYGYTF
>TRBJ1-5|NA|TRBV6-1|NA
TGTGCCAGCAGCCCCACAGGGTCCGGCAATCAGCCCCAGCATTTT
CASSPTGSGNQPQHF
>TRBJ2-2|NA|TRBV28|NA
TGTGCCAGCAGTTTAGTGGCAGGGATGAACACCGGGGAGCTGTTTTTT
CASSLVAGMNTGELFF
>TRBJ2-2|NA|TRBV6-1|NA
TGTGCCAGCAACCAGGACTCCTACACCGGGGAGCTGTTTTTT
CASNQDSYTGELFF
>TRBJ1-1|NA|TRBV18|NA
TGTGCCAGCTCCCAATTGTGGAACACTGAAGCTTTCTTT
CASSQLWNTEAFF
>TRBJ2-3|NA|TRBV28|NA
TGTGCCAGCAGTTTGGAGGGGGCAGGGGTAGATACGCAGTATTTT
CASSLEGAGVDTQYF
>TRBJ1-1|TRBD1|TRBV7-9|NA
TGTGCCAGCAGCTCCCTTAGACAGGGTGGCACTGAAGCTTTCTTT
CASSSLRQGGTEAFF
>TRBJ2-1|TRBD1|TRBV7-9|NA
TGTGCCAGCAGCGACCCTCTCCCGGACAGGGGGCGGATCAATGAGCAGTTCTTC
CASSDPLPDRGRINEQFF
>TRBJ2-1|NA|TRBV5-1|NA
TGCGCCAGCAGCTTGGCAGGTCTTCTCTCCTACAATGAGCAGTTCTTC
CASSLAGLLSYNEQFF
>TRBJ1-1|NA|TRBV10-2|NA
TGCGCCAGCAGTTTGGGACAGAACACTGAAGCTTTCTTT
CASSLGQNTEAFF
>TRBJ1-2|NA|TRBV10-3|NA
TGTGCCATCAGTGAGTCGAACCACGGGGGGTTCACCTTC
CAISESNHGGFTF
>TRBJ1-1|NA|TRBV7-9|NA
TGTGCCAGCAGCCCACAGGGGAACACTGAAGCTTTCTTT
CASSPQGNTEAFF
>TRBJ2-5|NA|TRBV7-2|NA
TGTGCCAGCAGCCTCAGGAGACAGATAGTGACCCAGTACTTC
CASSLRRQIVTQYF
>TRBJ2-3|NA|TRBV4-2|NA
TGTGCCAGCGGACGGGATATTTCCGGCACTACGCAGTATTTT
CASGRDISGTTQYF
>TRBJ2-7|NA|TRBV5-1|NA
TGCGCCAGCAGCCCATGGTCGGGGTTCACCGAGCAGTACTTC
CASSPWSGFTEQYF
>TRBJ2-7|TRBD2|TRBV6-1|NA
TGTGCCAGCAGTGAAGATAAGCGGGAGATACGAGAGCAGTACTTC
CASSEDKREIREQYF
>TRBJ2-7|NA|TRBV5-1|NA
TGCGCCAGCAGCTTGGCGGTCGGGAGCCGCTACGAGCAGTACTTC
CASSLAVGSRYEQYF
>TRBJ2-1|NA|TRBV4-1|NA
TGCGCCAGCAGCCAGCTACCGACTAGCAATGAGCAGTTCTTC
CASSQLPTSNEQFF
>TRBJ1-1|NA|TRBV6-5|NA
TGTGCCAGCAGTTACAGGGGGAACACTGAAGCTTTCTTT
CASSYRGNTEAFF
>TRBJ2-3|TRBD2|TRBV9|NA
TGTGCCAGCAGCGTCGGGGGGGACACAGATACGCAGTATTTT
CASSVGGDTDTQYF
>TRBJ2-1|NA|TRBV28|NA
TGTGCCAGCAGTTTGGGGGCTACCTACAATGAGCAGTTCTTC
CASSLGATYNEQFF